This T cell receptor (beta chain) was recorded in a study of neoadjuvant anti-PD-1 for oral cavity cancer. The method was immunoSEQ multiplex PCR; TCRdb's version includes in-frame clones alone and lacks a portion of them. The table lists 11,000 to 15,000 clones, over 65% of them singletons. The count of this clone is one. The TCR sequence derives from a person aged 40 to 85 with oral cavity squamous cell carcinoma. Sample: PBMCs, taken before nivolumab (anti-PD-1) treatment.

CDR3 nucleotides: TGTGCCAGCAGTCCCCCAAGGGGGGGGGATGAGCAGTTCTTC. Translating gives CASSPPRGGDEQFF. The J gene is TRBJ2-1, the V gene TRBV27; TRBD2 is a possible D gene (7 bases). The CDR3 contains 14 residues. Germline lookup yields CDR1 MNHEY and CDR2 SMNVEV (reference sequence). Trimming shortened V by 5 bases and J by 8 bases, and 16 bases separated the two germline ends.